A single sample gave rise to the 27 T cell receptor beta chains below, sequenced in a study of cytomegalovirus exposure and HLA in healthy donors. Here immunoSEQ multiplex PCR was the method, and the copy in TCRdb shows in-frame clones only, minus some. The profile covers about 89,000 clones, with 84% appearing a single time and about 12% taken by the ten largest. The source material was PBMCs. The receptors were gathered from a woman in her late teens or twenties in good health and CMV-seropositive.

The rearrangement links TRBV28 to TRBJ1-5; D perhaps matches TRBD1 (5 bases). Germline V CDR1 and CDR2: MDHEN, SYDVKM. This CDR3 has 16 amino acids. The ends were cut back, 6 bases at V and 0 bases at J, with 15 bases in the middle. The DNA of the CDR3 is TGTGCCAGCAGCCCCAGGGCACGGTATAGCAATCAGCCCCAGCATTTT. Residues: CASSPRARYSNQPQHF.

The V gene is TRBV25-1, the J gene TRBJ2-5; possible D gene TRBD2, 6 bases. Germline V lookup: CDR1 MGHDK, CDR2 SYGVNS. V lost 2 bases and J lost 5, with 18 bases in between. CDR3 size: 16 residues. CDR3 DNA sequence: TGTGCCAGCAGTGAACCTAAACGGAGGGGCCTGGAGACCCAGTACTTC. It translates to CASSEPKRRGLETQYF.

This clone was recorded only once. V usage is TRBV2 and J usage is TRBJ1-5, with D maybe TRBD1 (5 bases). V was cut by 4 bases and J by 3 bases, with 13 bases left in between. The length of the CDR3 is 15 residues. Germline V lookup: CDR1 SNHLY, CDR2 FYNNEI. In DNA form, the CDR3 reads TGTGCCAGCAGTGTCGCGGGGGATAACAATCAGCCCCAGCATTTT. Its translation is CASSVAGDNNQPQHF.

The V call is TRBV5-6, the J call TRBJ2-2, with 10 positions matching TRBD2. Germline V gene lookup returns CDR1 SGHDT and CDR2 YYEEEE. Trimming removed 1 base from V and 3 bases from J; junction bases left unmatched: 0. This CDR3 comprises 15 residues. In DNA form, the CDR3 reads TGTGCCAGCAGCTTGACTAGCGGGGACACCGGGGAGCTGTTTTTT. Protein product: CASSLTSGDTGELFF.

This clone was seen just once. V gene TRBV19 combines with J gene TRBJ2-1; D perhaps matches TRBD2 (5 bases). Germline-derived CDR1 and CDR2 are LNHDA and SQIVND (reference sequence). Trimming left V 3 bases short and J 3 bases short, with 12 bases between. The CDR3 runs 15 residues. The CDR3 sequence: CASSISRGFYNEQFF. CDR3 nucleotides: TGTGCCAGTAGTATTTCTCGGGGATTCTACAATGAGCAGTTCTTC.

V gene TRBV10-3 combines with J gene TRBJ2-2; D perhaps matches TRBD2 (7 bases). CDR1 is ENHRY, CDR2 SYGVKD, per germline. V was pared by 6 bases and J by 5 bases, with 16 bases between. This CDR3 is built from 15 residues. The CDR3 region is CAISPRGPPTGELFF. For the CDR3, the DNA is TGTGCCATCAGCCCGCGGGGGCCACCAACCGGGGAGCTGTTTTTT.

The CDR3 is CASSSPDRGYGYTF. As DNA, the CDR3 is TGCGCCAGCAGCTCCCCCGACAGGGGCTATGGCTACACCTTC. This chain links TRBV4-1 with TRBJ1-2; 8 positions agree with TRBD1. The CDR3 covers 14 residues. V gave up 5 bases and J gave up 4 bases; unmatched junction bases: 6. CDR1 MGHRA and CDR2 YSYEKL come from the germline V gene.

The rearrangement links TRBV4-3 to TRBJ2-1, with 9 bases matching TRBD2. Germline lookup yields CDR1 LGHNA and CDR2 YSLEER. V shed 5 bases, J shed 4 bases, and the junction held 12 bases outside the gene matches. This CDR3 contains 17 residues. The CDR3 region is CASSGEYVRGGYNEQFF. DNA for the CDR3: TGCGCCAGCAGCGGGGAATATGTGCGGGGGGGTTACAATGAGCAGTTCTTC.

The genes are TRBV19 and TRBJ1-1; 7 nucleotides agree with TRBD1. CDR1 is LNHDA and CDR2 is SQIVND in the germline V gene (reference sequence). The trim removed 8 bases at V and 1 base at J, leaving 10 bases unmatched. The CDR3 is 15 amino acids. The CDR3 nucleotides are TGTGCCAGTCAGCACCCCGGGACAGCGAACACTGAAGCTTTCTTT. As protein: CASQHPGTANTEAFF. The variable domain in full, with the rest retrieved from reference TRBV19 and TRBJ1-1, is DGGITQSPKYLFRKEGQNVTLSCEQNLNHDAMYWYRQDPGQGLRLIYYSQIVNDFQKGDIAEGYSVSREKKESFPLTVTSAQKNPTAFYLCASQHPGTANTEAFFGQGTRLTVV.

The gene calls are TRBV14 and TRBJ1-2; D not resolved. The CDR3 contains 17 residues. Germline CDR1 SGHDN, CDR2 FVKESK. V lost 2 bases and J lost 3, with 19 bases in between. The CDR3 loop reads CASSQLARSPEDYGYTF. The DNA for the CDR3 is TGTGCCAGCAGCCAACTCGCAAGATCTCCCGAGGACTATGGCTACACCTTC.

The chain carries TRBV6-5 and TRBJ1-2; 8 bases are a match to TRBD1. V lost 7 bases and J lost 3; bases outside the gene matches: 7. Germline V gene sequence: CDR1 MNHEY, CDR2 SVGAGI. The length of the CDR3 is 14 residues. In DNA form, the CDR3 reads TGTGCCAGCACCAGAGACAGGGGCCACTATGGCTACACCTTC. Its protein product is CASTRDRGHYGYTF.

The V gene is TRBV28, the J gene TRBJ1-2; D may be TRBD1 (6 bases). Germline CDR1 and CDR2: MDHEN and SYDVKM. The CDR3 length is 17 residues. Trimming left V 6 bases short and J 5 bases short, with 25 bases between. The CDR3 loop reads CASRQTTGTTGGYGYTF. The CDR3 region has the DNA TGTGCCAGCAGGCAAACCACCGGGACAACGGGGGGGTATGGCTACACCTTC.

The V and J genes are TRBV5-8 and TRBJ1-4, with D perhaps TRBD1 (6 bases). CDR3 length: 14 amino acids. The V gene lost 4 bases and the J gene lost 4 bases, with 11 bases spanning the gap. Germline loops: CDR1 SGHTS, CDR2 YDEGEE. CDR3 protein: CASSRGHFNEKLFF. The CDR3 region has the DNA TGTGCCAGCAGCCGGGGACACTTTAATGAAAAACTGTTTTTT.

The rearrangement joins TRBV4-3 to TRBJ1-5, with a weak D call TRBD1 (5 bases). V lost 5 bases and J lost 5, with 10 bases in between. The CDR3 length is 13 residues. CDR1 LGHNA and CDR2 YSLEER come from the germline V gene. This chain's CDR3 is CASSEGAYQPQHF. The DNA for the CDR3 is TGCGCCAGCAGCGAAGGGGCCTATCAGCCCCAGCATTTT.

CDR3 nucleotides: TGTGCCAGCAGCTTAGACTACAGCTCCTACGAGCAGTACTTC. Translation gives CASSLDYSSYEQYF. The V and J genes are TRBV7-3 and TRBJ2-7; TRBD2 might be the D (5 bases). Germline V gene data show CDR1 as SGHTA and CDR2 as FQGTGA. The V gene lost 2 bases and the J gene lost 0 bases, with 8 bases spanning the gap. The CDR3 has 14 residues.

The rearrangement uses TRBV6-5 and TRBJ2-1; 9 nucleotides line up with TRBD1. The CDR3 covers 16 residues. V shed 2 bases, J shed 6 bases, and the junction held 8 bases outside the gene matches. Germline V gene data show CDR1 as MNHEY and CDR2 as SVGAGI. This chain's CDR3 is CASSYNPTGGVNEQFF. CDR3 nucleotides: TGTGCCAGCAGTTACAACCCCACAGGGGGCGTCAATGAGCAGTTCTTC.

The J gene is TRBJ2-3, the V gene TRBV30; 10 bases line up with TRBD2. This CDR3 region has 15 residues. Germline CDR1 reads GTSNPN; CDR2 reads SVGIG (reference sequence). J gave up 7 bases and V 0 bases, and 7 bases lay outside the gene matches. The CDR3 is CAWSVAAGGPYTQYF. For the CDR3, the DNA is TGTGCCTGGAGTGTAGCAGCGGGGGGGCCATATACGCAGTATTTT.

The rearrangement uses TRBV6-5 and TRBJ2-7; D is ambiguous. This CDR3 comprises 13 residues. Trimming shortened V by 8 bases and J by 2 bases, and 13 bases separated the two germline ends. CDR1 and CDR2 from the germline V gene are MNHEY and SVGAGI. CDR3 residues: CASAHVGPYEQYF. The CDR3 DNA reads TGTGCCAGCGCTCACGTGGGCCCCTACGAGCAGTACTTC.

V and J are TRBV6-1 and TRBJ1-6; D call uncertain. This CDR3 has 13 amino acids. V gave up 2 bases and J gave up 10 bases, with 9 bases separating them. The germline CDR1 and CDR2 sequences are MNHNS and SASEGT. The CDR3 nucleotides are TGTGCCAGCAGTGAACGTCAGGAATCACCCCTCCACTTT. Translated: CASSERQESPLHF.

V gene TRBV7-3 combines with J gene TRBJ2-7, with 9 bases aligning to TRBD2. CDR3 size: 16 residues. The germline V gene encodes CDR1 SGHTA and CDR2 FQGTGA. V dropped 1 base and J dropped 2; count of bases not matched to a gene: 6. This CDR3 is CASSLIPAGGPYEQYF. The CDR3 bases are TGTGCCAGCAGCTTAATTCCCGCGGGGGGGCCCTACGAGCAGTACTTC.

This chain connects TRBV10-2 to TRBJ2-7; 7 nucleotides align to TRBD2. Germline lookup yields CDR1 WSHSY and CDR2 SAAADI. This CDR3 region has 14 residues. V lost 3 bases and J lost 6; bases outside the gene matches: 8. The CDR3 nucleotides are TGCGCCAGCAGTGAAACGGGGGGTCAAGGCGAGCAGTACTTC. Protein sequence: CASSETGGQGEQYF.

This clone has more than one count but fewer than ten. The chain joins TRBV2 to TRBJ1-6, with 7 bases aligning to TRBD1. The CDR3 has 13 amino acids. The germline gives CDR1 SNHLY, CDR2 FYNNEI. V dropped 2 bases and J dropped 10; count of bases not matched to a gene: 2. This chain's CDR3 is CASSERGHSPLHF. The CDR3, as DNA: TGTGCCAGCAGTGAAAGGGGGCACTCACCCCTCCACTTT.

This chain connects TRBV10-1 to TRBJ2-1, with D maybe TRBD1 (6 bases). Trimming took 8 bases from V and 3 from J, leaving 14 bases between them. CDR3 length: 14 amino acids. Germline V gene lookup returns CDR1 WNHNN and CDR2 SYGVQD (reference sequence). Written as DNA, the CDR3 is TGCGCCAGCTCGAGGGGACACGGCTACAATGAGCAGTTCTTC. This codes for CASSRGHGYNEQFF.

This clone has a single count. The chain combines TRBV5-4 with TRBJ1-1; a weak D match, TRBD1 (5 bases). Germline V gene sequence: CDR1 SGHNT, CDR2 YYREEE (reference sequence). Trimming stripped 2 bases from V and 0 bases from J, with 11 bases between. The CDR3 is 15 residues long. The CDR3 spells CASSFSSTVNTEAFF. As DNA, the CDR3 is TGTGCCAGCAGCTTCAGCTCGACAGTGAACACTGAAGCTTTCTTT.

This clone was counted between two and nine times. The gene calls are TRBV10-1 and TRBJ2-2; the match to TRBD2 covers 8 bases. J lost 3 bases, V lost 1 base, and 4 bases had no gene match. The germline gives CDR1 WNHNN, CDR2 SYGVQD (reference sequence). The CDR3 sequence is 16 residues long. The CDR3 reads CASSELGSGDTGELFF. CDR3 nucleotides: TGCGCCAGCAGTGAGTTGGGTAGCGGGGACACCGGGGAGCTGTTTTTT.

CDR3 DNA sequence: TGTGCCAGCAGCTGGGGGGGGGCACTACAGGGTGGAAATTCACCCCTCCACTTT. This codes for CASSWGGALQGGNSPLHF. V and J are TRBV11-2 and TRBJ1-6; D possibly corresponds to TRBD1 (6 bases). Germline loops: CDR1 SGHAT, CDR2 FQNNGV. The V gene lost 4 bases and the J gene lost 7 bases, with 23 bases spanning the gap. The length of the CDR3 is 18 residues.

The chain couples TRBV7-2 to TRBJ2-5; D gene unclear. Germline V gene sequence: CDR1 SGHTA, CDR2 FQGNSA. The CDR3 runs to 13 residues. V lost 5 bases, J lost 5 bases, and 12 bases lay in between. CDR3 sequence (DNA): TGTGCCAGCAGCCCAGGAATCCGGGAGACCCAGTACTTC. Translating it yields CASSPGIRETQYF. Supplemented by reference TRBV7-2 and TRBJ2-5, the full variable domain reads GAGVSQSPSNKVTEKGKDVELRCDPISGHTALYWYRQSLGQGLEFLIYFQGNSAPDKSGLPSDRFSAERTGGSVSTLTIQRTQQEDSAVYLCASSPGIRETQYFGPGTRLLVL.